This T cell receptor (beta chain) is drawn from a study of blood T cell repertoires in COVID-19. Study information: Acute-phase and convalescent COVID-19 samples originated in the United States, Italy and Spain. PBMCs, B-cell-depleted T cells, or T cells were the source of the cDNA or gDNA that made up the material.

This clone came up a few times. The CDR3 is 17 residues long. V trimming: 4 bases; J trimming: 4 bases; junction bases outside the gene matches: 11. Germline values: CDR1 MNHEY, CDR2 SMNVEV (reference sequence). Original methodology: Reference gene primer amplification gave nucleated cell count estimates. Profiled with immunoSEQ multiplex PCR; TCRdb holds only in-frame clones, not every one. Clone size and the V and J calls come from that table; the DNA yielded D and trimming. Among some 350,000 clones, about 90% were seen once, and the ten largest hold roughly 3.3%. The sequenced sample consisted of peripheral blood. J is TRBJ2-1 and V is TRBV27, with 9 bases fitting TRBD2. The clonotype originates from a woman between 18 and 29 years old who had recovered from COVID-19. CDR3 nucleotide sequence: TGTGCCAGCAGTTCCACGGGACTAGCTCCTCGATACAATGAGCAGTTCTTC. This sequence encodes CASSSTGLAPRYNEQFF.